A single TCR beta chain is shown here with its context. Only in-frame clones appear in the TCRdb table, and some are missing; sequencing was by immunoSEQ multiplex PCR. Found here are around 240,000 clones, approximately 84% of them singletons; the top ten hold about 0.91%. Looked up from germline, CDR1 is MNHEY and CDR2 is SVGAGI. The CDR3 totals 14 residues. V lost 2 bases and J lost 2, with 7 bases in between. This entry belongs to a study of blood T cell repertoires in COVID-19. Across the whole study: The origin of the acute and convalescent COVID-19 samples was the United States, Italy and Spain. PBMCs, B-cell-depleted T cells, or T cells provided the cDNA or gDNA that made up the material.

The sequence was obtained from a man aged 35 to 55 with acute or convalescent COVID-19. This sequence joins TRBV6-5 and TRBJ1-5, with unresolved D. Sequenced material: peripheral blood. The CDR3 nucleotides are TGTGCCAGCAGTTACCCCGGTCGCAATCAGCCCCAGCATTTT. Its translation is CASSYPGRNQPQHF.